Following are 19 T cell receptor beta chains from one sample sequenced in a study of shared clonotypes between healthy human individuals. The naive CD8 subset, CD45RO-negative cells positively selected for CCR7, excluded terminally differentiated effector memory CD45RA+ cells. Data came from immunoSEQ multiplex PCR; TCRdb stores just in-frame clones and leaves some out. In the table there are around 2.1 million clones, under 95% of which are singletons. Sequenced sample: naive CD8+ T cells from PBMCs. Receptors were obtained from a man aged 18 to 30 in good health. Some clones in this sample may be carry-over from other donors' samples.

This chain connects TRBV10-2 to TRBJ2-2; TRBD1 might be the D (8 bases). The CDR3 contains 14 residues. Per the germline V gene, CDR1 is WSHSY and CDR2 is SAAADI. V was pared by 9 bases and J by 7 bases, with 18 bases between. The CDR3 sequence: CASRTGGGDGELFF. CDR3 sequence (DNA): TGCGCCAGTCGAACAGGGGGAGGGGACGGGGAGCTGTTTTTT.

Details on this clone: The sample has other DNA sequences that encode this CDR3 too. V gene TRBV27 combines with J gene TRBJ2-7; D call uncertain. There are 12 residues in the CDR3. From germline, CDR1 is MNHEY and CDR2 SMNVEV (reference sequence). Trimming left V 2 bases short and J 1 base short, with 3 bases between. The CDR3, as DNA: TGTGCCAGCAGTTTACGATCCTACGAGCAGTACTTC. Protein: CASSLRSYEQYF.

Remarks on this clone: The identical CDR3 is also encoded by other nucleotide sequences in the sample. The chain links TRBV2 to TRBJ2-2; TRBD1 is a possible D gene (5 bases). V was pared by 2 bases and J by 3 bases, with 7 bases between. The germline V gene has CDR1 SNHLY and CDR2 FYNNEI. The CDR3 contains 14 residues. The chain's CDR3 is CASSEWGDTGELFF. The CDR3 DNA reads TGTGCCAGCAGTGAATGGGGCGACACCGGGGAGCTGTTTTTT.

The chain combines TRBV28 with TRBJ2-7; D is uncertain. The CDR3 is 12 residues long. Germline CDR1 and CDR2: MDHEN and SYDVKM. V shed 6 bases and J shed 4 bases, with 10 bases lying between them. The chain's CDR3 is CASSPVQYEQYF. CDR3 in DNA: TGTGCCAGCAGCCCGGTCCAATACGAGCAGTACTTC.

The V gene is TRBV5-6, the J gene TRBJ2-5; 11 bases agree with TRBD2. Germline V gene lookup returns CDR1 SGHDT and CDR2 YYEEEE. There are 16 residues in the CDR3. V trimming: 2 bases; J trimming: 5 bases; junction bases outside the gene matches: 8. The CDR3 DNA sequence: TGTGCCAGCAGCTTAGGACTAGCGGGTCTCTGGGAGACCCAGTACTTC. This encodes CASSLGLAGLWETQYF.

CDR3: CASSFRGSNTGELFF. CDR3 DNA sequence: TGTGCCAGCAGTTTCAGGGGATCGAACACCGGGGAGCTGTTTTTT. V and J are TRBV28 and TRBJ2-2; a weak D match, TRBD1 (6 bases). Germline CDR1 is MDHEN and CDR2 is SYDVKM. The CDR3 extends over 15 amino acids. V gave up 3 bases and J gave up 0 bases, with 8 bases separating them.

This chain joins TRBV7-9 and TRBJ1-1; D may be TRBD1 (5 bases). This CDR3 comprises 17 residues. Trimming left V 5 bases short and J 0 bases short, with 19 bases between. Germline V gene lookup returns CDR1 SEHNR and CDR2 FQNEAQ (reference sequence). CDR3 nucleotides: TGTGCCAGCAGCCCCTTTGGTGGCGGGGGGTTGAACACTGAAGCTTTCTTT. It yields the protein CASSPFGGGGLNTEAFF. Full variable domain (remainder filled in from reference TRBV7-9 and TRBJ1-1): DTGVSQNPRHKITKRGQNVTFRCDPISEHNRLYWYRQTLGQGPEFLTYFQNEAQLEKSRLLSDRFSAERPKGSFSTLEIQRTEQGDSAMYLCASSPFGGGGLNTEAFFGQGTRLTVV.

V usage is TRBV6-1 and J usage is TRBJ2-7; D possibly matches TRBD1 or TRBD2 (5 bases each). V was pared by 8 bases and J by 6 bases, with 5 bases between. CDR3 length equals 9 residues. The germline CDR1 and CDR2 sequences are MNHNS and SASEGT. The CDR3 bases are TGTGCCAGCGGGACCGAGCAGTACTTC. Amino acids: CASGTEQYF.

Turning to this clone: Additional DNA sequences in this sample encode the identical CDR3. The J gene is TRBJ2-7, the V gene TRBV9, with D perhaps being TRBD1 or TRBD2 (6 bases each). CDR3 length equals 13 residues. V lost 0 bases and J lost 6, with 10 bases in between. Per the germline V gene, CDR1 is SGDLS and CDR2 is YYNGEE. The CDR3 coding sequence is TGTGCCAGCAGCGTAGCTGGGGGGCGCGAGCAGTACTTC. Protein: CASSVAGGREQYF.

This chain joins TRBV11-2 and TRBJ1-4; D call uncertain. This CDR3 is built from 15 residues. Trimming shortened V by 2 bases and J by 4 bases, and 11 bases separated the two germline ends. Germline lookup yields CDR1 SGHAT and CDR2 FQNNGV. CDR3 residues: CASSLQQALNEKLFF. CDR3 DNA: TGTGCCAGCAGCTTACAGCAGGCGCTTAATGAAAAACTGTTTTTT.

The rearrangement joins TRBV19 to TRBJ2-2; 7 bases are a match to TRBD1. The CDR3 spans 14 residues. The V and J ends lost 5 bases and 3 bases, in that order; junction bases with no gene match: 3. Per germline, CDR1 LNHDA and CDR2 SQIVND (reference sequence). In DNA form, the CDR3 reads TGTGCCAGTAGTGAGGGGGCGGACACCGGGGAGCTGTTTTTT. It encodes CASSEGADTGELFF.

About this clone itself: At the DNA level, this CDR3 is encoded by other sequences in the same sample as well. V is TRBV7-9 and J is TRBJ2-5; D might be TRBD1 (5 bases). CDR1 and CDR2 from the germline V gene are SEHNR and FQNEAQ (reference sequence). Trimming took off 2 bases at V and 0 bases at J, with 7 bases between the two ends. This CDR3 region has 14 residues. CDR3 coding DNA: TGTGCCAGCAGCTTAACGACAGACCAAGAGACCCAGTACTTC. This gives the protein CASSLTTDQETQYF.

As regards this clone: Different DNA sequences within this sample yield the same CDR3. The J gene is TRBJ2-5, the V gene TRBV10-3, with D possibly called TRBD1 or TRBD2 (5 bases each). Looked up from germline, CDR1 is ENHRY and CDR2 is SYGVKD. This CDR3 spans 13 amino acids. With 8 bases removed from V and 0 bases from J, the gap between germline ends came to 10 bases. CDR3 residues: CAIGGSYQETQYF. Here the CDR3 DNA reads TGTGCCATCGGGGGATCGTACCAAGAGACCCAGTACTTC.

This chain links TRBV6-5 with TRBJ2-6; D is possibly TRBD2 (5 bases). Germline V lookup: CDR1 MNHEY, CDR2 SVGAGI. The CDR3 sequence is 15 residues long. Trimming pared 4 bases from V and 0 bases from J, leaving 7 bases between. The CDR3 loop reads CASSLAYSGANVLTF. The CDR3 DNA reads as TGTGCCAGCAGTTTAGCGTACTCTGGGGCCAACGTCCTGACTTTC.

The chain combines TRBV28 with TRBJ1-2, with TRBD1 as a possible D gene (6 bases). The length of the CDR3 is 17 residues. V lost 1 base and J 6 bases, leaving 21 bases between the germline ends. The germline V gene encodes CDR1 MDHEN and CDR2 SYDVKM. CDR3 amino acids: CASSLSRAPQGRDGYTF. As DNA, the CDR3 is TGTGCCAGCAGTTTATCCCGGGCTCCCCAGGGGAGGGATGGCTACACCTTC.

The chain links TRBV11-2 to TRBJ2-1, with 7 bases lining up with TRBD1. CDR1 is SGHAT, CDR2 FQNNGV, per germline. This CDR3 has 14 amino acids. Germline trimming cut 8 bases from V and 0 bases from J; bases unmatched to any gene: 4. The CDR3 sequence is CASGTASSYNEQFF. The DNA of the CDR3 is TGTGCCAGCGGGACAGCGAGCTCCTACAATGAGCAGTTCTTC. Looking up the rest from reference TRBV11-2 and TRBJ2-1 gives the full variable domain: EAGVAQSPRYKIIEKRQSVAFWCNPISGHATLYWYQQILGQGPKLLIQFQNNGVVDDSQLPKDRFSAERLKGVDSTLKIQPAKLEDSAVYLCASGTASSYNEQFFGPGTRLTVL.

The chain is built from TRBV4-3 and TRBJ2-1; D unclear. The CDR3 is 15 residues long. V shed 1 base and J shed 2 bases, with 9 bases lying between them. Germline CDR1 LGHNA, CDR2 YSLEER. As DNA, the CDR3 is TGCGCCAGCAGCCAAGGTTCGACGCCCTACAATGAGCAGTTCTTC. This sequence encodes CASSQGSTPYNEQFF.

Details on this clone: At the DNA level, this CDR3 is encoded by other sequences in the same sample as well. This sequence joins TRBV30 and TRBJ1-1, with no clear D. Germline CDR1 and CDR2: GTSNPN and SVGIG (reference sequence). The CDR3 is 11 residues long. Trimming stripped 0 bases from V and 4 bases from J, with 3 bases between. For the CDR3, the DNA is TGTGCCTGGAGTGTCGGCACTGAAGCTTTCTTT. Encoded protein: CAWSVGTEAFF.

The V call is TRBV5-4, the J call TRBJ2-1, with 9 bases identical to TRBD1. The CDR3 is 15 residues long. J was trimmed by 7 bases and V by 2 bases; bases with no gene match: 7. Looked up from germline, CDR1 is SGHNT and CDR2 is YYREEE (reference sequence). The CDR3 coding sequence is TGTGCCAGCAGCTTTGGGACAGGGAAGGGTAATGAGCAGTTCTTC. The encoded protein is CASSFGTGKGNEQFF.